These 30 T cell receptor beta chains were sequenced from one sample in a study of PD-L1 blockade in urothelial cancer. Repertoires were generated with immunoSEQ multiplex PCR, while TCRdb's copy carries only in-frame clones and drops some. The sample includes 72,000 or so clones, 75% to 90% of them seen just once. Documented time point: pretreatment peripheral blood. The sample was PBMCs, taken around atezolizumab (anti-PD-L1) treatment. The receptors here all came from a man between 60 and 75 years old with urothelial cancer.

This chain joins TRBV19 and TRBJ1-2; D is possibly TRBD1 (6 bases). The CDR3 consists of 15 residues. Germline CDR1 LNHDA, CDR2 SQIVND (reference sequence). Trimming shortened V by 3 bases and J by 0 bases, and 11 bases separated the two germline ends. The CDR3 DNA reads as TGTGCCAGTAGTATCGAGGGGACAACTAACTATGGCTACACCTTC. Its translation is CASSIEGTTNYGYTF.

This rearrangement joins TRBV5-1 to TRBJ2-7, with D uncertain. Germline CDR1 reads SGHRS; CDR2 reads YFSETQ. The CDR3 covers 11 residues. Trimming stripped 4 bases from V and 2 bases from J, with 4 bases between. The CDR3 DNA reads TGCGCCAGCAGCAGCACCTACGAGCAGTACTTC. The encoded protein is CASSSTYEQYF.

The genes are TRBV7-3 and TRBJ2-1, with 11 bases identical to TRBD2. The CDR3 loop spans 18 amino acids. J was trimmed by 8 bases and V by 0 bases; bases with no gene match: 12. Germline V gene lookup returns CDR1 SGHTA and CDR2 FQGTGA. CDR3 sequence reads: CASSLTPRLAGGLDEQFF. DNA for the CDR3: TGTGCCAGCAGCTTAACCCCCCGCCTAGCGGGGGGCTTGGATGAGCAGTTCTTC.

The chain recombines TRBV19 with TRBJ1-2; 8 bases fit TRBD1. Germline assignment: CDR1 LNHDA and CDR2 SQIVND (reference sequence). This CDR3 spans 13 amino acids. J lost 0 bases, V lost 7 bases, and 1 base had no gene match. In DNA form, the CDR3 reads TGTGCCAGTAAGGACAGGGCTAACTATGGCTACACCTTC. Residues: CASKDRANYGYTF. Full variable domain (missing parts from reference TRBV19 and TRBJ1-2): DGGITQSPKYLFRKEGQNVTLSCEQNLNHDAMYWYRQDPGQGLRLIYYSQIVNDFQKGDIAEGYSVSREKKESFPLTVTSAQKNPTAFYLCASKDRANYGYTFGSGTRLTVV.

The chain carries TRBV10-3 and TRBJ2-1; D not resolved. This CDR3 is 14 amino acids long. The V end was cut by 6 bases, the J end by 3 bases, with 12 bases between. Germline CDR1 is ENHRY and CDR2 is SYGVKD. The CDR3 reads CAISFSSSYNEQFF. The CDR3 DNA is TGTGCCATCAGCTTCAGTTCTAGCTACAATGAGCAGTTCTTC.

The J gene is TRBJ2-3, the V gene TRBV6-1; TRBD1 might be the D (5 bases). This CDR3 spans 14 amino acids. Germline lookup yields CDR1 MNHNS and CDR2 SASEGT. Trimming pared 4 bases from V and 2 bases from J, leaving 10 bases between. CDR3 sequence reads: CASSGGATTDTQYF. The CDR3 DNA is TGTGCCAGCAGTGGTGGGGCAACCACAGATACGCAGTATTTT.

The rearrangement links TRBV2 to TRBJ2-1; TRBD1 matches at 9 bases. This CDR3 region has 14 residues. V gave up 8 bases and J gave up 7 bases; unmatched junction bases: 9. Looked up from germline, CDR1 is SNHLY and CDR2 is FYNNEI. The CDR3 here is CASGRDRAINEQFF. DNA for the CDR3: TGTGCCAGCGGCCGGGACAGGGCGATTAATGAGCAGTTCTTC.

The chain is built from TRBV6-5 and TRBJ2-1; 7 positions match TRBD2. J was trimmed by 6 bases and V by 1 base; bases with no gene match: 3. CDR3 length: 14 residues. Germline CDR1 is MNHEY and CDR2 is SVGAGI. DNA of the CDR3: TGTGCCAGCAGTTACTGGGGGGGACTCAATGAGCAGTTCTTC. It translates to CASSYWGGLNEQFF.

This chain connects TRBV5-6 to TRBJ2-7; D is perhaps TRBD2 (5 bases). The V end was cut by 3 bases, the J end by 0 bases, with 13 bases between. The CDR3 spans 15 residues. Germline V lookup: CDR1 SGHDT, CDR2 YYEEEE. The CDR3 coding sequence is TGTGCCAGCAGCTCTTACTCGGGATACTCCTACGAGCAGTACTTC. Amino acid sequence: CASSSYSGYSYEQYF.

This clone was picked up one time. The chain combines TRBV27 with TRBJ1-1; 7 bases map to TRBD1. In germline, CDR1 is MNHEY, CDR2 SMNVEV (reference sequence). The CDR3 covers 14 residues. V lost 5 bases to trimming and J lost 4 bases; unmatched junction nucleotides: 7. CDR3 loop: CASSSQGGATEAFF. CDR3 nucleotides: TGTGCCAGCAGTAGTCAGGGGGGCGCCACTGAAGCTTTCTTT.

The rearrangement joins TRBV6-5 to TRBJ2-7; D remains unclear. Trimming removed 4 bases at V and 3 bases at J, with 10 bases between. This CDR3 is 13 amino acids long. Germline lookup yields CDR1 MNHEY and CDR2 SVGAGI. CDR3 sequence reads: CASSLSLFYEQYF. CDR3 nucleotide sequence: TGTGCCAGCAGTTTGTCCCTCTTCTACGAGCAGTACTTC.

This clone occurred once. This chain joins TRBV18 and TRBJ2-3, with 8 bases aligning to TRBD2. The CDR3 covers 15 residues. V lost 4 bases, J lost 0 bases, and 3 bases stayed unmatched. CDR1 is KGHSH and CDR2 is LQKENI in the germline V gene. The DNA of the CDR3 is TGTGCCAGCTCACGTGAGCGGGGGAGCACAGATACGCAGTATTTT. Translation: CASSRERGSTDTQYF. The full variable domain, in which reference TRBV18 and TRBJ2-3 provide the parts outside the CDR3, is NAGVMQNPRHLVRRRGQEARLRCSPMKGHSHVYWYRQLPEEGLKFMVYLQKENIIDESGMPKERFSAEFPKEGPSILRIQQVVRGDSAAYFCASSRERGSTDTQYFGPGTRLTVL.

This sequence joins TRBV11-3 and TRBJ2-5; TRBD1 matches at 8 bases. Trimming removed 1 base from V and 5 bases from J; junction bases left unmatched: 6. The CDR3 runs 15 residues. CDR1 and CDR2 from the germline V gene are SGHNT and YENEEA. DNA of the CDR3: TGTGCCAGCAGCTTAGCCCAGGGGGCTGGGGAGACCCAGTACTTC. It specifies CASSLAQGAGETQYF. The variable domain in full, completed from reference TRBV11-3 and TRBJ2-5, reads EAGVVQSPRYKIIEKKQPVAFWCNPISGHNTLYWYLQNLGQGPELLIRYENEEAVDDSQLPKDRFSAERLKGVDSTLKIQPAELGDSAVYLCASSLAQGAGETQYFGPGTRLLVL.

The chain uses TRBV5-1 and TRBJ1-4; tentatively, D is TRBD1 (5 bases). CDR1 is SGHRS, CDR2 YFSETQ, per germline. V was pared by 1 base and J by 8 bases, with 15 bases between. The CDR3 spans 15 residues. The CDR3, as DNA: TGCGCCAGCAGCTTGATGGGGCAGGGCACCGAAAAACTGTTTTTT. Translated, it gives CASSLMGQGTEKLFF.

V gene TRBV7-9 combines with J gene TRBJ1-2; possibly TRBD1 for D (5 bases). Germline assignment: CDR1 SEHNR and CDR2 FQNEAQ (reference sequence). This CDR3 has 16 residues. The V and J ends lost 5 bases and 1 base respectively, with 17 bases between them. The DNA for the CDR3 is TGTGCCAGCAGCCCCCAGCAGGGCTGGGGTAACTATGGCTACACCTTC. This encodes CASSPQQGWGNYGYTF.

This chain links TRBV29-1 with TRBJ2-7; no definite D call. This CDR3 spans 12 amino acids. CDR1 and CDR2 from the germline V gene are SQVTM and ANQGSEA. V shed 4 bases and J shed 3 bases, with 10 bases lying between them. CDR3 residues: CSVGEARYEQYF. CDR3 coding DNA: TGCAGCGTTGGCGAAGCACGCTACGAGCAGTACTTC.

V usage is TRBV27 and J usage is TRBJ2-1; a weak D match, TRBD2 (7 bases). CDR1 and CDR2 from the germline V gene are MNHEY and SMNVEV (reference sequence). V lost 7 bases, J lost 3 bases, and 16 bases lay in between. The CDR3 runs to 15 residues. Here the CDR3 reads CASTFGGPNYNEQFF. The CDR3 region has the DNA TGTGCCAGCACCTTCGGGGGGCCAAACTACAATGAGCAGTTCTTC.

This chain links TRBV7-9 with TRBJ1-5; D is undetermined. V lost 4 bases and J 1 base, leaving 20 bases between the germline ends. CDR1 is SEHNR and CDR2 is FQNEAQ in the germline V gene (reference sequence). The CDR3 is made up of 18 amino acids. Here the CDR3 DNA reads TGTGCCAGCAGCTCCCTCTCGGGAAGGGTAGGGAGCAATCAGCCCCAGCATTTT. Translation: CASSSLSGRVGSNQPQHF. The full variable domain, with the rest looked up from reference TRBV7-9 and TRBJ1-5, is DTGVSQNPRHKITKRGQNVTFRCDPISEHNRLYWYRQTLGQGPEFLTYFQNEAQLEKSRLLSDRFSAERPKGSFSTLEIQRTEQGDSAMYLCASSSLSGRVGSNQPQHFGDGTRLSIL.

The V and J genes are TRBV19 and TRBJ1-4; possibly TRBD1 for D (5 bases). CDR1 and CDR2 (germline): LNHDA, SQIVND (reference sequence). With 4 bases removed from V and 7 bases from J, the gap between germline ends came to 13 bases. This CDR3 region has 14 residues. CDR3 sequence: CASSTIRDSEKLFF. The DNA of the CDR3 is TGTGCCAGTAGTACAATCAGAGACAGTGAAAAACTGTTTTTT.

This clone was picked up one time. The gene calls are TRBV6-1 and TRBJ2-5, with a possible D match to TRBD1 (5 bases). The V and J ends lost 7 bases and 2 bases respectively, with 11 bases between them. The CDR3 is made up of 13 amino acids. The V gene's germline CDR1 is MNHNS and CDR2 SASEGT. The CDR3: CASMKDSQETQYF. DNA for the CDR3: TGTGCCAGCATGAAAGACAGTCAAGAGACCCAGTACTTC.

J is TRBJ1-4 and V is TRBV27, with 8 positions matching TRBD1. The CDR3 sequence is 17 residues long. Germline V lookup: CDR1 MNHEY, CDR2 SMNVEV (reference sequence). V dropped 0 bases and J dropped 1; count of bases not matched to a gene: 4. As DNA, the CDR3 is TGTGCCAGCAGTTTATCGGGCAGGGGGCGAACTAATGAAAAACTGTTTTTT. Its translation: CASSLSGRGRTNEKLFF. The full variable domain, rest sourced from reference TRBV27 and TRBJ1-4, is EAQVTQNPRYLITVTGKKLTVTCSQNMNHEYMSWYRQDPGLGLRQIYYSMNVEVTDKGDVPEGYKVSRKEKRNFPLILESPSPNQTSLYFCASSLSGRGRTNEKLFFGSGTQLSVL.

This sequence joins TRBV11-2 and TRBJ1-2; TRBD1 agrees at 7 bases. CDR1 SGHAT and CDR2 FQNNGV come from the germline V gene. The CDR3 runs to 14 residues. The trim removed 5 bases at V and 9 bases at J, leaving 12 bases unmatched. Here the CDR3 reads CASSPRDRFLSYTF. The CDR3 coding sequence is TGTGCCAGCAGCCCCCGGGACAGATTCCTAAGCTACACCTTC.

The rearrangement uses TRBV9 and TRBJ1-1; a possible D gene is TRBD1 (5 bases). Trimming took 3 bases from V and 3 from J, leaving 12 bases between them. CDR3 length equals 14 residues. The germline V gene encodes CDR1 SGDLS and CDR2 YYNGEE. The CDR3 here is CASSASGQDTEAFF. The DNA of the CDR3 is TGTGCCAGCAGCGCATCAGGGCAGGACACTGAAGCTTTCTTT.

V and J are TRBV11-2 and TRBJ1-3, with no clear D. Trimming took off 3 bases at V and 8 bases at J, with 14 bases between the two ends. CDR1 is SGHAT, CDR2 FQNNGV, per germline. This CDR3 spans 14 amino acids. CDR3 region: CASSLFGIVDTIYF. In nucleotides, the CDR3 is TGTGCCAGCAGCTTGTTCGGGATTGTGGACACCATATATTTT.

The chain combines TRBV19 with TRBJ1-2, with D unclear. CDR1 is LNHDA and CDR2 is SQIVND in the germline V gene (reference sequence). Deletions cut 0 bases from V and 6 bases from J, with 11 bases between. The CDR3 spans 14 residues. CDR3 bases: TGTGCCAGTAGTATAGAAAGGAAGAGGGATGGCTACACCTTC. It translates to CASSIERKRDGYTF.

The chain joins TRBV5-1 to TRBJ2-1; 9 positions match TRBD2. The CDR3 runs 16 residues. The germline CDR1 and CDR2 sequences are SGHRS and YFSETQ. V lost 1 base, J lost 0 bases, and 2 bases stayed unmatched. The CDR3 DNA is TGCGCCAGCAGCTTGAGCGGGAGGAGCTCCTACAATGAGCAGTTCTTC. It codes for CASSLSGRSSYNEQFF.

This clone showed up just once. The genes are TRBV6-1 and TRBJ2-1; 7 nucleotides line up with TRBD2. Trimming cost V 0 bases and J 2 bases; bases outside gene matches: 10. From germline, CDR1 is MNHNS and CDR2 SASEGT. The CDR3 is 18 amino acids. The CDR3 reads CASSEAPFTSAAYNEQFF. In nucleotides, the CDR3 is TGTGCCAGCAGTGAAGCCCCATTTACTAGCGCCGCCTACAATGAGCAGTTCTTC.

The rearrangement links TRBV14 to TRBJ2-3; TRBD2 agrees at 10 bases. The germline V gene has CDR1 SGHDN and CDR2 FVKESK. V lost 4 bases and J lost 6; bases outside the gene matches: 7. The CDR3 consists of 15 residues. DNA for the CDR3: TGTGCCAGCAGCCGAGCGGGGGGGCCCGTTGATACGCAGTATTTT. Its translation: CASSRAGGPVDTQYF.

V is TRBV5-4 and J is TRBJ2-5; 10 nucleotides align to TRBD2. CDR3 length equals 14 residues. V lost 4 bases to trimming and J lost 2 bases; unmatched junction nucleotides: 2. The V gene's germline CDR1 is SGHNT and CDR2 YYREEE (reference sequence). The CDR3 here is CASSLAGVQETQYF. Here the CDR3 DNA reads TGTGCCAGCAGCCTAGCGGGGGTACAAGAGACCCAGTACTTC.

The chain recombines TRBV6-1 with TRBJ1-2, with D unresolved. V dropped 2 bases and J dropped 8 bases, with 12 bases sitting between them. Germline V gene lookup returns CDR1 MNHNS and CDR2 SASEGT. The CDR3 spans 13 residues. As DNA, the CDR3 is TGTGCCAGCAGTGAAACTAGGGCAGGAGGCTACACCTTC. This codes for CASSETRAGGYTF.